This T cell receptor (beta chain) was retrieved from a study of Ad26.COV2.S vaccination and SARS-CoV-2 variants. Study summary: Recipients of Ad26.COV2.S got it intramuscularly, once or twice 56 days apart. The study's findings and limits: Vaccine and placebo recipients had similar non-spike TCR breadth. While placebo recipients had lower spike-specific TCR breadth, vaccine recipients had more.

This clone has just one count. What it binds is not known. Treatment defined: roughly 19 received Ad26.COV2.S at low or high dose, single or two shots; about 5 received placebo; per-sample allocation not given. At day 63 after the first vaccine or placebo injection, samples were drawn. The repertoire was sequenced with immunoSEQ multiplex PCR; TCRdb's copy has only in-frame clones and lacks some. Of hundreds of thousands of clones detected, roughly 90% appear once; the ten largest clones hold around 1.5%. The germline V gene encodes CDR1 SGHNT and CDR2 YYREEE (reference sequence). V lost 4 bases and J lost 1; bases outside the gene matches: 11. The CDR3 totals 16 residues.

The sequence was obtained from a person aged 18-60 years who received the Ad26.COV2.S COVID-19 vaccine or a placebo. V and J are TRBV5-4 and TRBJ2-7; TRBD1 aligns across 7 bases. The sample consisted of peripheral blood, taken in a trial of Ad26.COV2.S vaccine versus placebo. CDR3 protein: CASSRRAGGISYEQYF. In DNA, the CDR3 is TGTGCCAGCAGCCGGCGCGCAGGGGGAATTTCCTACGAGCAGTACTTC.